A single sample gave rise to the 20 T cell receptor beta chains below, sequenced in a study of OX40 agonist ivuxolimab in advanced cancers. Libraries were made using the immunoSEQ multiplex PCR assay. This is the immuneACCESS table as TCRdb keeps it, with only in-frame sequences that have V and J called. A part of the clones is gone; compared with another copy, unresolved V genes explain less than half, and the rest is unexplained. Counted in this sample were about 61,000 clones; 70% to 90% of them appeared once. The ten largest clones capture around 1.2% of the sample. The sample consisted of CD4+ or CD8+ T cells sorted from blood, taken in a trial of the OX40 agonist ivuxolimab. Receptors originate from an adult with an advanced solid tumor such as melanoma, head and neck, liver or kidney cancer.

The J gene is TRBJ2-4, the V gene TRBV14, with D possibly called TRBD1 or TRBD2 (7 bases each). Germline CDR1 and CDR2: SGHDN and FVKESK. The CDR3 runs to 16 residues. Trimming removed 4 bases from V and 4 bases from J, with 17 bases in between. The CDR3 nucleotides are TGTGCCAGCAGCCCCCTAGGGGGCGGGGGTAAAAACATTCAGTACTTC. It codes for CASSPLGGGGKNIQYF.

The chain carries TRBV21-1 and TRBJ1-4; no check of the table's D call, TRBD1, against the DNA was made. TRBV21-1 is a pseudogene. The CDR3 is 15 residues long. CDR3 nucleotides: TGTGCCAGCAGCAAAGGTGTCAGTCTTAATGAAAAACTGTTTTTT. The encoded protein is CASSKGVSLNEKLFF.

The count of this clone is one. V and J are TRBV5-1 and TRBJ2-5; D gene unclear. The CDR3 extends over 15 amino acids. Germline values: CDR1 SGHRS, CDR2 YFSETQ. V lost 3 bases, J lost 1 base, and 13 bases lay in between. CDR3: CASSSRGNSQETQYF. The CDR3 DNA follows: TGCGCCAGCAGCTCACGCGGCAATAGCCAAGAGACCCAGTACTTC.

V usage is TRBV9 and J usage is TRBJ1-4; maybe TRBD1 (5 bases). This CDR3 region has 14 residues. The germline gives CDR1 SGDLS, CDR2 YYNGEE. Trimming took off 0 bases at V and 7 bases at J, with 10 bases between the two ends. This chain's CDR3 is CASSVDWRGEKLFF. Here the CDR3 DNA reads TGTGCCAGCAGCGTAGACTGGAGGGGTGAAAAACTGTTTTTT.

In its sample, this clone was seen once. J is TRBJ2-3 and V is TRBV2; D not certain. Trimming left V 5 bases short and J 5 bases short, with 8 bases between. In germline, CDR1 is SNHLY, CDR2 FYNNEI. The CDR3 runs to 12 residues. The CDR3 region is CASSRAGDTQYF. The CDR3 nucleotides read TGTGCCAGCAGTCGAGCCGGAGATACGCAGTATTTT.

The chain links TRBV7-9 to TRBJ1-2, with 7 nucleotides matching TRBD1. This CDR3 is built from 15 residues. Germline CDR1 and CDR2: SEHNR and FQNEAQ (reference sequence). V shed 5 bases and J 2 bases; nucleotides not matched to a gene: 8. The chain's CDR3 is CASSPRTGGNYGYTF. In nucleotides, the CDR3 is TGTGCCAGCAGCCCACGGACAGGTGGGAACTATGGCTACACCTTC.

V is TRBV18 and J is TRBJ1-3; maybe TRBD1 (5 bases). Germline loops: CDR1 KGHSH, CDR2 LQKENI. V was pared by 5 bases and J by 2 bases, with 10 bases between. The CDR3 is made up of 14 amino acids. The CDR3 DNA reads TGTGCCAGCTCAGCTCAGGGAGCTGGAAACACCATATATTTT. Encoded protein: CASSAQGAGNTIYF.

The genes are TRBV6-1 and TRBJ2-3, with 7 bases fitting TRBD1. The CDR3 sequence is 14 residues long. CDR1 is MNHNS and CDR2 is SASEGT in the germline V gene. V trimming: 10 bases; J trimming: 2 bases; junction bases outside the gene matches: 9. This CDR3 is CATSGTAYTDTQYF. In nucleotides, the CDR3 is TGTGCCACTTCCGGGACAGCCTACACAGATACGCAGTATTTT.

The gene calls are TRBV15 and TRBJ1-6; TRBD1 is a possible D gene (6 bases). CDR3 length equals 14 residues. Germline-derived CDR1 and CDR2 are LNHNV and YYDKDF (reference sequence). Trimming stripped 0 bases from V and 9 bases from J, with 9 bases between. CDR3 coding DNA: TGTGCCACCAGCAGAGACCCGGACAGTTCACCCCTCCACTTT. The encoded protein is CATSRDPDSSPLHF. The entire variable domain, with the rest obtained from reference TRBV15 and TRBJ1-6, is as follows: DAMVIQNPRYQVTQFGKPVTLSCSQTLNHNVMYWYQQKSSQAPKLLFHYYDKDFNNEADTPDNFQSRRPNTSFCFLDIRSPGLGDTAMYLCATSRDPDSSPLHFGNGTRLTVT.

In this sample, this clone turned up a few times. The CDR3 is CASSRMLGTKGGAFF. The DNA for the CDR3 is TGTGCCAGCAGCCGAATGTTGGGCACTAAGGGGGGAGCTTTCTTT. The rearrangement links TRBV6-5 to TRBJ1-1, with D tentatively TRBD1 (6 bases). V lost 6 bases and J lost 10, with 24 bases in between. This CDR3 has 15 residues. Germline CDR1 is MNHEY and CDR2 is SVGAGI.

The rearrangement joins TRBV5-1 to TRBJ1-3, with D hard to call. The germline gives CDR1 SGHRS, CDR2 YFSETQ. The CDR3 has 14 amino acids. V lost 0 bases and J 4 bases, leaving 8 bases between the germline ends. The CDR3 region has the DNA TGCGCCAGCAGCTTGGATGGATCGGGAAACACCATATATTTT. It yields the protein CASSLDGSGNTIYF.

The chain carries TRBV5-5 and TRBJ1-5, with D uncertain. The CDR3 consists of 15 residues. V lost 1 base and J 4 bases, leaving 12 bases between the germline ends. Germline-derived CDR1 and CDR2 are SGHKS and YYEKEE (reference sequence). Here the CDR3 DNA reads TGTGCCAGCAGCTTGAACCAAAATCGGAATCAGCCCCAGCATTTT. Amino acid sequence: CASSLNQNRNQPQHF.

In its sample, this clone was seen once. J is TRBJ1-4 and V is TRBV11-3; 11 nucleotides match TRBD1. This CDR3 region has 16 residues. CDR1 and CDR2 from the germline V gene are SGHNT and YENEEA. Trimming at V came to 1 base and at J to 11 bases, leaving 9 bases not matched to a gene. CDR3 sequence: CASSLVKGTGGGKLFF. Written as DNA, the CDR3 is TGTGCCAGCAGCTTAGTCAAGGGGACAGGGGGAGGGAAACTGTTTTTT.

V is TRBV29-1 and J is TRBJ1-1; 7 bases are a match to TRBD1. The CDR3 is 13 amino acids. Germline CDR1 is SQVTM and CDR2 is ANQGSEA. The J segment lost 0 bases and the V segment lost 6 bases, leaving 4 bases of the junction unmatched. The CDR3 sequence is CSVADRVNTEAFF. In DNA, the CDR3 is TGCAGCGTGGCAGACAGGGTGAACACTGAAGCTTTCTTT.

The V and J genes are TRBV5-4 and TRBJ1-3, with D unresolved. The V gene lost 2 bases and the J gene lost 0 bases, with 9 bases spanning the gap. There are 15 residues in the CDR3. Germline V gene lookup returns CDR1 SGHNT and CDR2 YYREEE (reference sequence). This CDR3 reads CASSLAGSSGNTIYF. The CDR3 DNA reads TGTGCCAGCAGCTTAGCGGGGAGCTCTGGAAACACCATATATTTT.

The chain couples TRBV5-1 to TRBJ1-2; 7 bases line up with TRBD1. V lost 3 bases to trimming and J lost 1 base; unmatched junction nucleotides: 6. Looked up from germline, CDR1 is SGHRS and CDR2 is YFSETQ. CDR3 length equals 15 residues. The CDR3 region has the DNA TGCGCCAGCAGCTCCTGGACAGGACTTAACTATGGCTACACCTTC. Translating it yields CASSSWTGLNYGYTF.

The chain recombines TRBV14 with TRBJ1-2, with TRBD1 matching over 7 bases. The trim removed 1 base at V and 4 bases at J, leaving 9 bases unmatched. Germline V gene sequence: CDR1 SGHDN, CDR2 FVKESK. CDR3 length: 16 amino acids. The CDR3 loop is CASSQGSNRGSYGYTF. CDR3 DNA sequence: TGTGCCAGCAGCCAAGGGTCCAACAGGGGCTCCTATGGCTACACCTTC.

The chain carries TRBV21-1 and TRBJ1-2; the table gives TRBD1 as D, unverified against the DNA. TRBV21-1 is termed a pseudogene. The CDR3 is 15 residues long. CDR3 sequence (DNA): TGTGCCAGCAGCAATCGGGACAGGGTTTGGTATGGCTACACCTTC. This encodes CASSNRDRVWYGYTF.

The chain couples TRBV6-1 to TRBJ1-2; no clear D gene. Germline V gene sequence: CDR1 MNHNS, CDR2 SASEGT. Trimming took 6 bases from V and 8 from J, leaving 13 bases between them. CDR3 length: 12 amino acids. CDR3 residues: CASRDGLEGYTF. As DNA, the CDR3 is TGTGCCAGCAGAGACGGTCTAGAGGGCTACACCTTC.

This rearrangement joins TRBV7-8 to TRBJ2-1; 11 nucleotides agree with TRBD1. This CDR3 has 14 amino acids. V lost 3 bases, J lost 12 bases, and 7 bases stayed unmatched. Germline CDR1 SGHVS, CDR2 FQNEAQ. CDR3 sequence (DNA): TGTGCCAGCAGCTTCCGGACAGGGGGCCAAGGGCAGTTCTTC. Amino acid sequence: CASSFRTGGQGQFF.